The rows below give T cell receptor beta chains drawn from one sample of a study of T-cell memory formation after mild COVID-19. TCRdb used MiXCR to reprocess the 5' RACE reads, holding one entry per CDR3 protein. The sample lists about 350,000 distinct CDR3 sequences, around 30% seen once, with 13% in the top ten. Sequenced input: PBMCs or a T cell subset sorted from them (not recorded which). These receptors originate from an adult woman who had mild COVID-19 (a few samples of this study predate the infection). Cell type and time point are not known. The CDR3 runs from the conserved cysteine through the conserved F or W. A D gene is named only where the DNA matches it firmly. Rows give clone size only sometimes, using once, few, many, or a class for an expanded clone.

v_call	j_call	clone_size	d_call	cdr3_nt	cdr3_aa
TRBV4-1	TRBJ2-3	few	TRBD1	TGCGCCAGCAGCCAAGGACAGGGGCCCTACACAGATACGCAGTATTTT	CASSQGQGPYTDTQYF
TRBV6-5	TRBJ2-7	.	TRBD2	TGTGCCAGCAGTTACTCGAAGGCGGGGGGTTACGAGCAGTACTTC	CASSYSKAGGYEQYF
TRBV15	TRBJ2-7	few	.	TGTGCCACCAGCAGAGATGCCTACGAGCAGTACTTC	CATSRDAYEQYF
TRBV12-3/TRBV12-4	TRBJ1-1	few	.	TGTGCCAGCATCTCGACTCCAAGGCGGACTGAAGCTTTCTTT	CASISTPRRTEAFF
TRBV18	TRBJ1-4	few	.	TGTGCCAGCTCACCACCGTGGGGGAATGAAAAACTGTTTTTT	CASSPPWGNEKLFF
TRBV7-2	TRBJ2-7	.	TRBD2	TGTGCCAGCAGCTGGCGGGAGGTCGGGAACTACGAGCAGTACTTC	CASSWREVGNYEQYF
TRBV12-3/TRBV12-4	TRBJ2-1	few	.	TGTGCCAGCAGTTTAGACCCAGGTTACAATGAGCAGTTCTTC	CASSLDPGYNEQFF
TRBV7-9	TRBJ2-1	few	TRBD2	TGTGCCAGCAGCTTACGAGCGGGGGGGCACAATGAGCAGTTCTTC	CASSLRAGGHNEQFF
TRBV7-6	TRBJ2-7	.	TRBD2	TGTGCCAGCAGCTTAGGTGTTGTAGCGGGGGGCTACGAGCAGTACTTC	CASSLGVVAGGYEQYF
TRBV15	TRBJ2-7	.	.	TGTGCCACCAGCAGAGATGTTAGTGTGGAGCAGTACTTC	CATSRDVSVEQYF
TRBV12-3/TRBV12-4	TRBJ1-5	many	.	TGTGCCAGCAGCCTTGGGGACGTTCGCGGCAATCAGCCCCAGCATTTT	CASSLGDVRGNQPQHF
TRBV6-6	TRBJ2-5	.	.	TGTGCCAGCAGTCACCACGCCACAGCCGACCAAGAGACCCAGTACTTC	CASSHHATADQETQYF
TRBV6-2/TRBV6-3	TRBJ1-1	.	.	TGTGCCAGCAGTTACTCCTCGTGGAGGTCCACTGAAGCTTTCTTT	CASSYSSWRSTEAFF
TRBV3-1	TRBJ2-7	.	TRBD1	TGTGCCAGCAGCCAAGTTACCCGGACAGGGAACTACGAGCAGTACTTC	CASSQVTRTGNYEQYF
TRBV7-9	TRBJ2-5	few	TRBD1	TGTGCCAGCAGCTCTGGGGACAGAGAGACCCAGTACTTC	CASSSGDRETQYF
TRBV27	TRBJ2-7	few	TRBD1	TGTGCCAGCAGGCCGAACCGGGACAGCTTCCTAAAAGAGCAGTACTTC	CASRPNRDSFLKEQYF
TRBV6-2/TRBV6-3	TRBJ1-2	.	.	TGTGCCAGCAGTCCCCCGACAACCGCTTGGAGAGGCTACACCTTC	CASSPPTTAWRGYTF
TRBV6-1	TRBJ2-3	.	.	TGTGCCAGCACGGGGGACGATACGCAGTATTTT	CASTGDDTQYF
TRBV9	TRBJ2-1	.	TRBD2	TGTGCCAGCAGTCCTCGGGCAGGACTAGCGGGAGAGAATGAGCAGTTCTTC	CASSPRAGLAGENEQFF
TRBV20-1	TRBJ2-1	.	TRBD1	TGCAGTGCTAGTCTGGGACAGACAGACAATGAGCAGTTCTTC	CSASLGQTDNEQFF
TRBV5-1	TRBJ1-4	.	.	TGCGCCAGCAGCTTGTATCAGGGGAACGAAGAAAAACTGTTTTTT	CASSLYQGNEEKLFF
TRBV7-9	TRBJ2-3	few	TRBD2	TGTGCCAGCAGCATTAGCGGGGGGGCCTCAGATACGCAGTATTTT	CASSISGGASDTQYF
TRBV19	TRBJ2-7	many	TRBD2	TGTGCCAGTAGTATCCAAGCGGGGCCCTACGAGCAGTACTTC	CASSIQAGPYEQYF
TRBV7-2	TRBJ2-2	.	.	TGTGCCAGCAGCTTTGGCGGGTCAGGCACCGGGGAGCTGTTTTTT	CASSFGGSGTGELFF
TRBV12-3/TRBV12-4	TRBJ1-2	.	.	TGTGCCAGCAGGGCCAGGGAACCCTATGGCTACACCTTC	CASRAREPYGYTF
TRBV5-1	TRBJ2-3	.	.	TGCGCCAGCAGCTTGGACGCAATTGATACGCAGTATTTT	CASSLDAIDTQYF
TRBV9	TRBJ1-4	few	.	TGTGCCAGCAGCGTAGGGACCTCGACTAATGAAAAACTGTTTTTT	CASSVGTSTNEKLFF
TRBV29-1	TRBJ1-1	few	.	TGCAGCGTTGAAGGCAAGAACACTGAAGCTTTCTTT	CSVEGKNTEAFF
TRBV7-9	TRBJ2-1	few	TRBD1	TGTGCCAGCAGCTTGACCCTGGGACAGGGATACAATGAGCAGTTCTTC	CASSLTLGQGYNEQFF
TRBV20-1	TRBJ2-4	.	.	TGCAGTGCTAGTGTTGCCGGGGGCGACAAAAACATTCAGTACTTC	CSASVAGGDKNIQYF
TRBV20-1	TRBJ2-3	.	TRBD2	TGCAGTGCTAGTCGGGGGGGCGACACAGATACGCAGTATTTT	CSASRGGDTDTQYF
TRBV7-6	TRBJ2-5	.	.	TGTGCCAGCAGCTTAGGAGGGACGGGTAAAGAGACCCAGTACTTC	CASSLGGTGKETQYF
TRBV28	TRBJ2-1	.	.	TGTGCCAGCAGTTTGGCCTTTGGGAAAAGCACAGGGAACAATGAGCAGTTCTTC	CASSLAFGKSTGNNEQFF
TRBV29-1	TRBJ1-3	.	TRBD1	TGCAGCGTCGGGGGACAGGGGCTTGGAAACACCATATATTTT	CSVGGQGLGNTIYF
TRBV4-1	TRBJ2-3	few	TRBD2	TGCGCCAGCAGCCCCCAACGAGCGGGGAGCACAGATACGCAGTATTTT	CASSPQRAGSTDTQYF
TRBV6-2/TRBV6-3	TRBJ2-2	.	.	TGTGCCAGCACCTTAGCCGGGGCAGACTACACCGGGGAGCTGTTTTTT	CASTLAGADYTGELFF
TRBV29-1	TRBJ1-2	.	.	TGCAGCGTTGATTCGAGCGGGGTTCGGGACTATGGCTACACCTTC	CSVDSSGVRDYGYTF
TRBV7-9	TRBJ2-1	.	.	TGTGCCAGCAGCCTCCCCCTCGGGGCGGGTGAGCAGTTCTTC	CASSLPLGAGEQFF
TRBV6-5	TRBJ2-3	few	TRBD2	TGTGCCAGCAGTGTCGCTAGCGGGGCCCCCACAGATACGCAGTATTTT	CASSVASGAPTDTQYF
TRBV4-3	TRBJ2-2	.	.	TGCGCCAGCAGCCAAGATCCGGCTAGTTCGGGCACCGGGGAGCTGTTTTTT	CASSQDPASSGTGELFF
TRBV6-1	TRBJ2-7	.	TRBD2	TGTGCCAGCAGTGGGGCGGGAGGGTTTTACGAGCAGTACTTC	CASSGAGGFYEQYF
TRBV20-1	TRBJ2-1	few	.	TGCAGTGCTAGAGATACGAGGGACTACAATGAGCAGTTCTTC	CSARDTRDYNEQFF
TRBV6-1	TRBJ2-2	.	.	TGTGCCAGCCCGGACACCGAACAGAACACCGGGGAGCTGTTTTTT	CASPDTEQNTGELFF